This T cell receptor beta chain was identified in a study of PD-1 blockade in mismatch repair-deficient tumors. The V gene end was trimmed by 3 bases and the J gene end by 5 bases; junction bases not matched to a gene: 11. CDR3 length: 16 amino acids. CDR1 SGHTA and CDR2 FQGNSA come from the germline V gene. Sequenced by immunoSEQ multiplex PCR; TCRdb stores in-frame clones only, minus some. The sample contains 15,000 to 20,000 clones, approximately 88% of which appear only once. Mismatch repair deficiency was confirmed in all patients, by PCR or immunohistochemistry. A few pembrolizumab responders had their TCRs sequenced.

The sequencing here drew on PBMCs, taken before pembrolizumab treatment. The origin of this receptor is an adult with mismatch repair-deficient cancer. The rearrangement uses TRBV7-2 and TRBJ2-3; 7 bases line up with TRBD2. The CDR3 DNA follows: TGTGCCAGCAGCTTTGGCGGGAGAGTCGGTGGAGATACGCAGTATTTT. As protein: CASSFGGRVGGDTQYF.